These 14 T cell receptor beta chains originate from one sample sequenced in a study of cytomegalovirus exposure and HLA in healthy donors. PCR involved 60 Vbeta and 13 Jbeta primers. Clones were read by immunoSEQ multiplex PCR, and TCRdb kept only the in-frame ones, dropping some. The table lists more than 85,000 clones, 75% to 85% of them singletons. Source material: PBMCs. Source of these receptors: a male donor in good health and CMV-seropositive.

The chain links TRBV7-5 to TRBJ1-1; the table names TRBD1, a call not compared with the DNA. TRBV7-5 is noted as a pseudogene. This CDR3 contains 13 residues. The CDR3 DNA reads TGTGCCAGAAGCTTAGGGGGCAAGACTGAAGCTTTCTTT. Translation gives CARSLGGKTEAFF.

The rearrangement joins TRBV5-1 to TRBJ2-5; D may be TRBD2 (6 bases). The ends were cut back, 4 bases at V and 7 bases at J, with 23 bases in the middle. Germline V CDR1 and CDR2: SGHRS, YFSETQ. This CDR3 is 16 amino acids long. The CDR3 region has the DNA TGCGCCAGCAGCACCCTCGGCGGGGCTGAGGTTGGGACCCAGTACTTC. This gives the protein CASSTLGGAEVGTQYF.

The chain joins TRBV13 to TRBJ1-5, with unresolved D. The CDR3 covers 12 residues. Germline V gene lookup returns CDR1 PRHDT and CDR2 FYEKMQ (reference sequence). The V gene lost 4 bases and the J gene lost 6 bases, with 7 bases spanning the gap. The CDR3 loop is CASSSYGQPQHF. CDR3 nucleotides: TGTGCCAGCAGCTCTTACGGTCAGCCCCAGCATTTT.

The gene calls are TRBV5-1 and TRBJ2-2, with TRBD1 as a possible D gene (5 bases). V shed 1 base and J shed 1 base, with 11 bases lying between them. The CDR3 sequence is 16 residues long. CDR1 is SGHRS and CDR2 is YFSETQ in the germline V gene. The CDR3 region is CASSLSQGRNTGELFF. The CDR3 DNA reads as TGCGCCAGCAGCTTGAGCCAGGGTAGGAACACCGGGGAGCTGTTTTTT.

A note on this clone: Sequence at one end of the junction differs from germline and may be a read error. The chain links TRBV7-7 to TRBJ1-4; D may be TRBD1 (5 bases). Per germline, CDR1 SSHAT and CDR2 FNYEAQ (reference sequence). The CDR3 runs to 16 residues. CDR3 bases: TGTGCTAGCAGTTGGGGCTGGGGAGGAGAAGGTGAAAAACTGTTTTTT. Its protein product is CASSWGWGGEGEKLFF.

About this clone itself: Other DNA sequences in this sample translate to the same CDR3. This chain joins TRBV5-1 and TRBJ1-2, with 8 bases fitting TRBD1. The V segment lost 0 bases and the J segment 4 bases; nucleotides outside the gene matches: 2. The length of the CDR3 is 14 residues. The germline V gene has CDR1 SGHRS and CDR2 YFSETQ. The CDR3, as DNA: TGCGCCAGCAGCTTGGGTCAGGGGGCCTATGGCTACACCTTC. Its translation is CASSLGQGAYGYTF.

This clone has a handful of counts. The chain employs TRBV6-6 and TRBJ1-2; D is uncertain. V dropped 7 bases and J dropped 12 bases, with 18 bases sitting between them. Germline CDR1 reads MNHNY; CDR2 reads SVGAGI (reference sequence). The CDR3 length is 12 residues. The CDR3 nucleotides are TGTGCCAGCATTAGGAGCGGACTCCACCACACCTTC. Its translation is CASIRSGLHHTF.

V usage is TRBV4-1 and J usage is TRBJ1-6, with TRBD1 as a possible D gene (6 bases). This CDR3 comprises 20 residues. Germline V lookup: CDR1 MGHRA, CDR2 YSYEKL. V lost 0 bases and J 1 base, leaving 19 bases between the germline ends. CDR3 loop: CASSQDWYSGGRSYNSPLHF. As DNA, the CDR3 is TGCGCCAGCAGCCAAGATTGGTACTCGGGGGGCAGGTCCTATAATTCACCCCTCCACTTT.

The V and J genes are TRBV6-6 and TRBJ1-1; TRBD1 might be the D (5 bases). V shed 8 bases and J shed 8 bases, with 12 bases lying between them. CDR3 length equals 11 residues. In germline, CDR1 is MNHNY, CDR2 SVGAGI (reference sequence). In DNA, the CDR3 is TGTGCCAGCCATTTAACAGGCGAAGCTTTCTTT. Its translation is CASHLTGEAFF.

The J gene is TRBJ1-1, the V gene TRBV11-2; TRBD1 matches 8 bases. From germline, CDR1 is SGHAT and CDR2 FQNNGV. The trim removed 0 bases at V and 4 bases at J, leaving 4 bases unmatched. This CDR3 region has 15 residues. Here the CDR3 reads CASSLDRGQGTEAFF. In DNA, the CDR3 is TGTGCCAGCAGCTTAGACAGGGGGCAGGGCACTGAAGCTTTCTTT.

The chain uses TRBV4-1 and TRBJ2-1, with a weak D call TRBD2 (6 bases). Germline CDR1 MGHRA, CDR2 YSYEKL. V gave up 5 bases and J gave up 6 bases, with 11 bases separating them. This CDR3 is 13 amino acids long. The CDR3 sequence is CASSGTGSNEQFF. Here the CDR3 DNA reads TGCGCCAGCAGCGGGACTGGGAGCAATGAGCAGTTCTTC.

This chain connects TRBV2 to TRBJ1-1; D is perhaps TRBD1 (5 bases). Germline CDR1 reads SNHLY; CDR2 reads FYNNEI. The length of the CDR3 is 15 residues. V lost 6 bases and J 2 bases, leaving 16 bases between the germline ends. CDR3 DNA sequence: TGTGCCAGCAGCTCCACCTTCGACAGAAACACTGAAGCTTTCTTT. Encoded protein: CASSSTFDRNTEAFF.

The chain recombines TRBV13 with TRBJ2-7, with D unclear. V lost 8 bases to trimming and J lost 10 bases, with 9 bases between them. Looked up from germline, CDR1 is PRHDT and CDR2 is FYEKMQ (reference sequence). CDR3 size: 9 residues. The CDR3 DNA follows: TGTGCCAGCTACCCGGTACAGTACTTC. Amino acid sequence: CASYPVQYF.

J is TRBJ1-2 and V is TRBV29-1; D uncertain. This CDR3 is 12 amino acids long. V was trimmed by 4 bases and J by 3 bases, leaving 9 bases between them. From germline, CDR1 is SQVTM and CDR2 ANQGSEA. In DNA form, the CDR3 reads TGCAGCGTTGGGGAGGGATACTATGGCTACACCTTC. Encoded protein: CSVGEGYYGYTF.